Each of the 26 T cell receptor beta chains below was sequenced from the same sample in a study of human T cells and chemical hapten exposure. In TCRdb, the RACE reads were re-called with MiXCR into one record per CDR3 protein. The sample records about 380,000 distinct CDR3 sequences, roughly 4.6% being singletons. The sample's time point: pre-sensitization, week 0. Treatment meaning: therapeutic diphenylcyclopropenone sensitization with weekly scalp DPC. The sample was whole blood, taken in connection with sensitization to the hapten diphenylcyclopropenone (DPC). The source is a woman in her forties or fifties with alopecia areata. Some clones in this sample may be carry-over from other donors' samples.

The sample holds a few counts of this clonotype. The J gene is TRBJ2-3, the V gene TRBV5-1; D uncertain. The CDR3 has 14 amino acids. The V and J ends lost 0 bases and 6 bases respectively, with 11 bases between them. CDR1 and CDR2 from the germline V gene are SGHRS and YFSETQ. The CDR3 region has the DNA TGCGCCAGCAGCTTGGCCCATGGGTCCGATACGCAGTATTTT. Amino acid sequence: CASSLAHGSDTQYF.

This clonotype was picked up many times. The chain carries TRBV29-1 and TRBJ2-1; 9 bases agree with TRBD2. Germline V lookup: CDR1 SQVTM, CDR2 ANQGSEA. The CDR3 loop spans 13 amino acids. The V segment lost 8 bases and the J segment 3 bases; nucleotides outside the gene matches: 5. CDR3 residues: CSPRLADYNEQFF. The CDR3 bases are TGCAGCCCCCGACTAGCGGACTACAATGAGCAGTTCTTC.

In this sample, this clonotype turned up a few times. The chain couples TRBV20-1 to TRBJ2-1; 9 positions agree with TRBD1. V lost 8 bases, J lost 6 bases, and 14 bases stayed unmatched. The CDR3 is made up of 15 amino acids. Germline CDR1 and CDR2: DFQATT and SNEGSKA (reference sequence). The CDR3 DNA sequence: TGCAGTTGTGACCCGGGACAGGGTGTCTTCAATGAGCAGTTCTTC. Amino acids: CSCDPGQGVFNEQFF.

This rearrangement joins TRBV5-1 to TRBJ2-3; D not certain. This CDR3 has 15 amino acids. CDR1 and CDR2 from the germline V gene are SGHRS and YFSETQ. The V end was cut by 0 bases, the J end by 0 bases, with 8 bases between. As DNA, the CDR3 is TGCGCCAGCAGCTTGGACAGAACTAGCACAGATACGCAGTATTTT. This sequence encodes CASSLDRTSTDTQYF.

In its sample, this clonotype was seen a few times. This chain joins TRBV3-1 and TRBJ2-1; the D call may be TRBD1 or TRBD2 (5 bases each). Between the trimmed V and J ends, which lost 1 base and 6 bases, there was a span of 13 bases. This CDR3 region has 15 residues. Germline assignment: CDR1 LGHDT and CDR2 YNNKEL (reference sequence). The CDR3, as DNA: TGTGCCAGCAGCCAAGCGGGGCTAGTGGGCAATGAGCAGTTCTTC. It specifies CASSQAGLVGNEQFF.

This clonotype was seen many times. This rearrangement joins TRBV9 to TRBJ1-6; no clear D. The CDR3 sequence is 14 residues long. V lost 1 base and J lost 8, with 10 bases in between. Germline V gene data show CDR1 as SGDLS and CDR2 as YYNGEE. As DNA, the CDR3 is TGTGCCAGCAGCGTAAAGGCCACGGATTCACCCCTCCACTTT. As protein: CASSVKATDSPLHF.

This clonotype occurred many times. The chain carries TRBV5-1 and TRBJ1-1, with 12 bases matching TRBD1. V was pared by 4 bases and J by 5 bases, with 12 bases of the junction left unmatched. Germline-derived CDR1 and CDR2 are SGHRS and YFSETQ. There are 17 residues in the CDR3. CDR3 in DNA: TGCGCCAGCAGCCTAGGGGACAGGGGGCCTGCCGGGACTGAAGCTTTCTTT. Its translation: CASSLGDRGPAGTEAFF. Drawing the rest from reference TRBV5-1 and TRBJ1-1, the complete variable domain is KAGVTQTPRYLIKTRGQQVTLSCSPISGHRSVSWYQQTPGQGLQFLFEYFSETQRNKGNFPGRFSGRQFSNSRSEMNVSTLELGDSALYLCASSLGDRGPAGTEAFFGQGTRLTVV.

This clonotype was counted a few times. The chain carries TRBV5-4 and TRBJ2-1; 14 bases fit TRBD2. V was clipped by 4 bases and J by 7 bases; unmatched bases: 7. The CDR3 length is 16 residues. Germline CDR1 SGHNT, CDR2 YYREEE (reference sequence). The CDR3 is CASSPGTSGSGNEQFF. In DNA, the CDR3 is TGTGCCAGCAGCCCTGGGACTAGCGGGAGTGGAAATGAGCAGTTCTTC.

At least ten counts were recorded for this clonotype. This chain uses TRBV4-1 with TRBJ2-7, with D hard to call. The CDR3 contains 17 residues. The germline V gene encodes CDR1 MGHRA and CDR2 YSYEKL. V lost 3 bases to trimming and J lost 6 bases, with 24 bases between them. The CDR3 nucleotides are TGCGCCAGCAGCCATGCCACGGGCCGGGCCAAGGGTCGCGAGCAGTACTTC. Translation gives CASSHATGRAKGREQYF.

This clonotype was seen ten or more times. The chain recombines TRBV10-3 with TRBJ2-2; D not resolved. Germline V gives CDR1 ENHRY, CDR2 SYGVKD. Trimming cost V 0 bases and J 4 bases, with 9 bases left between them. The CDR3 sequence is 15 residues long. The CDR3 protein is CAISESHSSTGELFF. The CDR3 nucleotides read TGTGCCATCAGTGAGTCCCATTCTAGCACCGGGGAGCTGTTTTTT.

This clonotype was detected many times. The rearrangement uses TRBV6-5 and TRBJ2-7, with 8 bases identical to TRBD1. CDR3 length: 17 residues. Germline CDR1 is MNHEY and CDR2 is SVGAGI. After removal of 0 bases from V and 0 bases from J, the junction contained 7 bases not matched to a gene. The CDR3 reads CASSYSVTGVSSYEQYF. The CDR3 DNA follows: TGTGCCAGCAGTTACTCGGTGACAGGGGTGAGCTCCTACGAGCAGTACTTC.

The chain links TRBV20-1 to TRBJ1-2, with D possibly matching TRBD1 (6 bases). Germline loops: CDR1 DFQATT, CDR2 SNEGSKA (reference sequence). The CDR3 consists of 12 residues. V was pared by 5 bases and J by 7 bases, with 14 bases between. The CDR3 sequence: CSAWGAPSGYTF. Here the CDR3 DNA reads TGCAGTGCTTGGGGGGCTCCATCTGGCTACACCTTC.

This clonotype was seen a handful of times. CDR3 residues: CSVCLAGPRSYEQYF. The CDR3 DNA reads TGCAGCGTTTGCCTTGCCGGGCCAAGGAGCTACGAGCAGTACTTC. The chain joins TRBV29-1 to TRBJ2-7; unclear D gene. This CDR3 region has 15 residues. CDR1 and CDR2 (germline): SQVTM, ANQGSEA. Trimming stripped 5 bases from V and 3 bases from J, with 20 bases between.

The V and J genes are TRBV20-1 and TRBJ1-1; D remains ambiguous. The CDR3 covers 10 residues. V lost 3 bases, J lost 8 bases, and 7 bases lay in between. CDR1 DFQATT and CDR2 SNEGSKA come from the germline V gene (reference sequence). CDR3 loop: CSASRGEAFF. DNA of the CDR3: TGCAGTGCTAGCCGTGGAGAAGCTTTCTTT.

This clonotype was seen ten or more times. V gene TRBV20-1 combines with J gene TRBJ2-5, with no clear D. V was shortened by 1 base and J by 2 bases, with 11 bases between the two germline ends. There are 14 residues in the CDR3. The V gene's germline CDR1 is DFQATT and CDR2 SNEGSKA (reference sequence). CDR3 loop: CSARAARFQETQYF. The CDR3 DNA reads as TGCAGTGCTAGAGCCGCAAGATTTCAAGAGACCCAGTACTTC.

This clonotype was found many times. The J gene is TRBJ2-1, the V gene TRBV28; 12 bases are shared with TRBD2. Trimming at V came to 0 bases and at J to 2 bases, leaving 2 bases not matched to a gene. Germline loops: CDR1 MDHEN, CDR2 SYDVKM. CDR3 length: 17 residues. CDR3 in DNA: TGTGCCAGCAGTTTATGGGCTAGCGGGAGGGCCTACAATGAGCAGTTCTTC. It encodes CASSLWASGRAYNEQFF.

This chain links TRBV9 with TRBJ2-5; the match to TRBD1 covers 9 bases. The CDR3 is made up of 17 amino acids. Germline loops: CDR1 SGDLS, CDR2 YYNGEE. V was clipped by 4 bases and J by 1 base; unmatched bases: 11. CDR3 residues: CASSPVGQGPIQETQYF. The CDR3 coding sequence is TGTGCCAGCAGCCCCGTCGGACAGGGGCCGATCCAAGAGACCCAGTACTTC.

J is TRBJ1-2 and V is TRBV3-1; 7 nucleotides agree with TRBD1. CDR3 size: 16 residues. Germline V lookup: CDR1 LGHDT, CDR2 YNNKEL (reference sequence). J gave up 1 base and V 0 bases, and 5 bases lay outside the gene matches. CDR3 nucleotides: TGTGCCAGCAGCCAAGAGGGGCACAGGGGTAACTATGGCTACACCTTC. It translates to CASSQEGHRGNYGYTF.

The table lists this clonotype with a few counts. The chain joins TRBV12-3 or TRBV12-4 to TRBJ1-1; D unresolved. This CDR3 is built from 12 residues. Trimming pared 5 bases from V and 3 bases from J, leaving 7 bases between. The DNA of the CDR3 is TGTGCCAGCAGTATAGGTTACACTGAAGCTTTCTTT. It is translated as CASSIGYTEAFF.

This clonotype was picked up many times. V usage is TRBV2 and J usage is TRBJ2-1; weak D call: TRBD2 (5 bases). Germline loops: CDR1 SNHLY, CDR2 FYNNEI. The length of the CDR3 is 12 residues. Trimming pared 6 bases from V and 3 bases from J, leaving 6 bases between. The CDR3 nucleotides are TGTGCCAGCAGGAGGGACTACAATGAGCAGTTCTTC. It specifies CASRRDYNEQFF.

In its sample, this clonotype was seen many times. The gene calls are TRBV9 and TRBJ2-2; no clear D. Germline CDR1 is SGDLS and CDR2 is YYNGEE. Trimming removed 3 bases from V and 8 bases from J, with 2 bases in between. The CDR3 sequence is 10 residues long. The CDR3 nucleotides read TGTGCCAGCAGCGGGGGGGAGCTGTTTTTT. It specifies CASSGGELFF.

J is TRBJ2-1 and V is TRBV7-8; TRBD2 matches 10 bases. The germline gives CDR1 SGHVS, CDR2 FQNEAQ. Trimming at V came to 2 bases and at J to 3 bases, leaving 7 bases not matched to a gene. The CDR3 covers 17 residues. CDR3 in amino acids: CASSLKGLAPDYNEQFF. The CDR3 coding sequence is TGTGCCAGCAGCTTAAAGGGACTAGCGCCAGACTACAATGAGCAGTTCTTC.

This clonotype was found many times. The CDR3 is CSARDLGGFEQYF. CDR3 bases: TGCAGTGCTAGAGATCTCGGGGGATTCGAGCAGTACTTC. The V gene is TRBV20-1, the J gene TRBJ2-7, with D maybe TRBD2 (6 bases). Per the germline V gene, CDR1 is DFQATT and CDR2 is SNEGSKA (reference sequence). CDR3 length equals 13 residues. V was pared by 0 bases and J by 6 bases, with 12 bases between.

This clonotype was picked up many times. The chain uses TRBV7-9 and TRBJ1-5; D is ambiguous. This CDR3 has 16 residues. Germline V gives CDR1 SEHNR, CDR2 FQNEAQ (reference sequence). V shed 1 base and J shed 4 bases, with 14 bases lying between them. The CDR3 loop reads CASSLEGSTLNQPQHF. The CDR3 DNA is TGTGCCAGCAGCTTAGAGGGCAGTACCCTGAATCAGCCCCAGCATTTT.

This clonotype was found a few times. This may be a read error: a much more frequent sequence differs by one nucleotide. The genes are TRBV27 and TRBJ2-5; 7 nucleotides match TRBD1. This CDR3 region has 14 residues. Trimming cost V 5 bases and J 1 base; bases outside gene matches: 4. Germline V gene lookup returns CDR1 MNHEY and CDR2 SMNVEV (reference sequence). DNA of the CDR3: TGTGCCAGCAGTAACCGGGACAGCCAAGAGACCCAGTACTTC. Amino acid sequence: CASSNRDSQETQYF.

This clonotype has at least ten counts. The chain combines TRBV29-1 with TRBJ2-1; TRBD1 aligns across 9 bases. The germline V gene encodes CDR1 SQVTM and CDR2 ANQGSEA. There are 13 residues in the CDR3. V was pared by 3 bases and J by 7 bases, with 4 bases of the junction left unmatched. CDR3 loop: CSVEGQGVNEQFF. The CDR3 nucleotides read TGCAGCGTTGAGGGACAGGGTGTAAATGAGCAGTTCTTC.